These 20 T cell receptor beta chains originate from one sample sequenced in a study of T-cell memory formation after mild COVID-19. TCRdb processed the 5' RACE reads anew with MiXCR; each CDR3 protein has one entry. Among 250,000 to 400,000 distinct CDR3 sequences listed, 13% to 15% were seen once. Sequenced input: PBMCs or a T cell subset sorted from them (not recorded which). These receptors all come from a man aged 18 to 30 who had mild COVID-19 (a few samples of this study predate the infection). Cell type and time point are not known.

This clonotype was counted a few times. The chain couples TRBV6-5 to TRBJ2-1; no definite D call. The CDR3 sequence is 14 residues long. Between the trimmed V and J ends, which lost 3 bases and 6 bases, there was a span of 12 bases. Germline loops: CDR1 MNHEY, CDR2 SVGAGI. The CDR3 region has the DNA TGTGCCAGCAGTTATAGTAGCTCAAGCAATGAGCAGTTCTTC. Translating it yields CASSYSSSSNEQFF.

This chain uses TRBV2 with TRBJ2-2; D is undetermined. V was cut by 3 bases and J by 6 bases, with 2 bases left in between. The CDR3 runs to 11 residues. Germline-derived CDR1 and CDR2 are SNHLY and FYNNEI. As DNA, the CDR3 is TGTGCCAGCAGTGAGGCCGGGGAGCTGTTTTTT. Amino acid sequence: CASSEAGELFF.

The chain recombines TRBV12-3 or TRBV12-4 with TRBJ1-2; TRBD1 matches at 8 bases. The CDR3 is made up of 14 amino acids. V trimming: 4 bases; J trimming: 8 bases; junction bases outside the gene matches: 9. The CDR3 DNA reads TGTGCCAGCAGTTCAAATCAGGGGGCGAGAGGCTACACCTTC. Translated, it gives CASSSNQGARGYTF.

In this sample, this clonotype turned up many times. The chain joins TRBV5-1 to TRBJ2-5, with D unclear. This CDR3 contains 13 residues. Germline V lookup: CDR1 SGHRS, CDR2 YFSETQ. Trimming left V 5 bases short and J 5 bases short, with 13 bases between. The CDR3 DNA reads TGCGCCAGCAGTCCCATTTCGCCGGAGACCCAGTACTTC. As protein: CASSPISPETQYF.

This clonotype appeared a few times. V usage is TRBV7-7 and J usage is TRBJ2-1, with no clear D. CDR1 and CDR2 (germline): SSHAT, FNYEAQ (reference sequence). The CDR3 runs to 10 residues. The CDR3 loop is CASFPDEQFF. The CDR3 region has the DNA TGTGCTAGCTTCCCCGATGAGCAGTTCTTC. The variable domain in full, with the rest retrieved from reference TRBV7-7 and TRBJ2-1, is GAGVSQSPRYKVTKRGQDVTLRCDPISSHATLYWYQQALGQGPEFLTYFNYEAQPDKSGLPSDRFSAERPEGSISTLTIQRTEQRDSAMYRCASFPDEQFFGPGTRLTVL.

The chain employs TRBV29-1 and TRBJ2-2; D perhaps matches TRBD2 (5 bases). V dropped 7 bases and J dropped 7 bases, with 16 bases sitting between them. The CDR3 is made up of 13 amino acids. Germline CDR1 reads SQVTM; CDR2 reads ANQGSEA. The CDR3 DNA sequence: TGCAGCGGGTCCTTAACGGGGAGCGGGGAGCTGTTTTTT. This encodes CSGSLTGSGELFF.

J is TRBJ2-5 and V is TRBV9, with D perhaps matching TRBD1 or TRBD2 (6 bases each). Germline V gene lookup returns CDR1 SGDLS and CDR2 YYNGEE. V lost 2 bases, J lost 5 bases, and 10 bases lay in between. The CDR3 is made up of 13 amino acids. The CDR3 loop reads CASSVSGAETQYF. For the CDR3, the DNA is TGTGCCAGCAGCGTTTCGGGGGCGGAGACCCAGTACTTC.

This clonotype has only a few counts. This rearrangement joins TRBV6-2 or TRBV6-3 to TRBJ2-1; 8 bases line up with TRBD2. V was pared by 7 bases and J by 3 bases, with 2 bases of the junction left unmatched. This CDR3 has 13 residues. Germline-derived CDR1 and CDR2 are MNHEY and SVGEGT. Here the CDR3 reads CASTGTSYNEQFF. In nucleotides, the CDR3 is TGTGCCAGCACCGGGACTAGCTACAATGAGCAGTTCTTC.

In its sample, this clonotype was seen a few times. The rearrangement uses TRBV5-1 and TRBJ2-3; no definite D call. Germline V lookup: CDR1 SGHRS, CDR2 YFSETQ. This CDR3 contains 14 residues. Between the trimmed V and J ends, which lost 4 bases and 3 bases, there was a span of 12 bases. The CDR3 loop is CASSLDIGTDTQYF. The CDR3 nucleotides read TGCGCCAGCAGCCTAGACATCGGGACAGATACGCAGTATTTT. The variable domain in full, completed from reference TRBV5-1 and TRBJ2-3, reads KAGVTQTPRYLIKTRGQQVTLSCSPISGHRSVSWYQQTPGQGLQFLFEYFSETQRNKGNFPGRFSGRQFSNSRSEMNVSTLELGDSALYLCASSLDIGTDTQYFGPGTRLTVL.

This clonotype came up a few times. V is TRBV5-1 and J is TRBJ2-4, with 7 bases that match TRBD1. V was pared by 3 bases and J by 8 bases, with 2 bases of the junction left unmatched. This CDR3 is built from 12 residues. Germline V lookup: CDR1 SGHRS, CDR2 YFSETQ. CDR3 residues: CASSWDRDIQYF. CDR3 DNA: TGCGCCAGCAGCTGGGACAGAGACATTCAGTACTTC. Full variable domain (rest looked up from reference TRBV5-1 and TRBJ2-4): KAGVTQTPRYLIKTRGQQVTLSCSPISGHRSVSWYQQTPGQGLQFLFEYFSETQRNKGNFPGRFSGRQFSNSRSEMNVSTLELGDSALYLCASSWDRDIQYFGAGTRLSVL.

The sample holds a few counts of this clonotype. The chain links TRBV6-2 or TRBV6-3 to TRBJ2-1; weak D call: TRBD2 (6 bases). The germline V gene has CDR1 MNHEY and CDR2 SVGEGT. V shed 7 bases and J shed 8 bases, with 15 bases lying between them. The CDR3 totals 13 residues. In nucleotides, the CDR3 is TGTGCCAGCACCAAAACGGGACTGCATGAGCAGTTCTTC. It yields the protein CASTKTGLHEQFF.

The chain uses TRBV7-9 and TRBJ1-2; D is unresolved. Germline V lookup: CDR1 SEHNR, CDR2 FQNEAQ (reference sequence). The CDR3 consists of 14 residues. Between the trimmed V and J ends, which lost 3 bases and 7 bases, there was a span of 15 bases. The CDR3 DNA reads TGTGCCAGCAGCTTCCCGGGCCCCCGGAGTGGCTACACCTTC. As protein: CASSFPGPRSGYTF. The complete variable domain, with remaining parts taken from reference TRBV7-9 and TRBJ1-2, reads DTGVSQNPRHKITKRGQNVTFRCDPISEHNRLYWYRQTLGQGPEFLTYFQNEAQLEKSRLLSDRFSAERPKGSFSTLEIQRTEQGDSAMYLCASSFPGPRSGYTFGSGTRLTVV.

This clonotype appeared many times. J is TRBJ2-5 and V is TRBV20-1, with 7 nucleotides matching TRBD2. This CDR3 spans 15 amino acids. Per the germline V gene, CDR1 is DFQATT and CDR2 is SNEGSKA (reference sequence). The ends lost 0 bases at V and 5 bases at J; junction bases unmatched: 9. The CDR3 nucleotides are TGCAGTGCTAGAGATCCCCAGGGAGGGCAGGAGACCCAGTACTTC. It translates to CSARDPQGGQETQYF.

This clonotype was detected a few times. The chain uses TRBV5-1 and TRBJ2-7; 7 bases map to TRBD2. Germline V gene lookup returns CDR1 SGHRS and CDR2 YFSETQ. CDR3 length: 13 amino acids. V was pared by 3 bases and J by 3 bases, with 3 bases of the junction left unmatched. CDR3 DNA: TGCGCCAGCAGCTCAGCGGGAAGCTACGAGCAGTACTTC. It translates to CASSSAGSYEQYF.

The DNA for the CDR3 is TGCGCCAGCAGTCTTCCACGCCAGCCCTACGAGCAGTACTTC. Translating gives CASSLPRQPYEQYF. The V gene is TRBV23-1, the J gene TRBJ2-7, with D unresolved. TRBV23-1 is noted as an ORF with a role that remains uncertain. The CDR3 consists of 14 residues. Trimming pared 4 bases from V and 2 bases from J, leaving 12 bases between.

The genes are TRBV6-1 and TRBJ1-1; tentatively, D is TRBD1 (5 bases). The length of the CDR3 is 12 residues. CDR1 is MNHNS, CDR2 SASEGT, per germline. V gave up 4 bases and J gave up 8 bases, with 11 bases separating them. In nucleotides, the CDR3 is TGTGCCAGCAGTGGGTTGGGGCCCGAAGCTTTCTTT. This encodes CASSGLGPEAFF.

The rearrangement links TRBV6-4 to TRBJ1-2, with D hard to call. Trimming removed 0 bases from V and 6 bases from J, with 17 bases in between. The CDR3 loop spans 16 amino acids. CDR1 MRHNA and CDR2 SNTAGT come from the germline V gene. In DNA, the CDR3 is TGTGCCAGCAGTGACTCGTTTCCCCGGGGATTTGATGGCTACACCTTC. Its protein product is CASSDSFPRGFDGYTF.

There are a few counts of this clonotype. The chain couples TRBV6-5 to TRBJ1-2; 7 nucleotides match TRBD1. This CDR3 spans 16 amino acids. The germline gives CDR1 MNHEY, CDR2 SVGAGI. Germline trimming cut 7 bases from V and 8 bases from J; bases unmatched to any gene: 19. DNA for the CDR3: TGTGCCAGCACCTCCTCTGGGAGGACAGGTGGACGCGGCTACACCTTC. It yields the protein CASTSSGRTGGRGYTF.

This clonotype appeared a few times. The gene calls are TRBV20-1 and TRBJ2-5, with TRBD2 identical over 11 bases. Trimming removed 1 base from V and 5 bases from J; junction bases left unmatched: 3. The CDR3 runs 14 residues. Germline V gene sequence: CDR1 DFQATT, CDR2 SNEGSKA (reference sequence). The CDR3 spells CSARGLAGIETQYF. The CDR3 coding sequence is TGCAGTGCTAGAGGACTAGCGGGGATCGAGACCCAGTACTTC.

This clonotype has more than one count but fewer than ten. V gene TRBV9 combines with J gene TRBJ1-3; D is ambiguous. The V end lost 0 bases, the J end lost 4 bases, and 8 bases lay between the germline ends. Germline CDR1 is SGDLS and CDR2 is YYNGEE. This CDR3 comprises 14 residues. The CDR3 loop is CASSVEAAGNTIYF. DNA for the CDR3: TGTGCCAGCAGCGTAGAGGCCGCCGGAAACACCATATATTTT. Full variable domain (rest looked up from reference TRBV9 and TRBJ1-3): DSGVTQTPKHLITATGQRVTLRCSPRSGDLSVYWYQQSLDQGLQFLIQYYNGEERAKGNILERFSAQQFPDLHSELNLSSLELGDSALYFCASSVEAAGNTIYFGEGSWLTVV.